This TCR beta chain appears in the sequencing data of a study of T cells in Graves' hyperthyroidism and ophthalmopathy. Whole-study results and caveats: Most thyroid-expanded clonotypes above 0.001 were also found in blood.

TCR beta CDR3 regions were amplified from RNA. RT-PCR in the first round (using the HTBI primer set) targeted the TCR CDR3. From the multiplex PCR reads, TCRdb called clonotypes with MiXCR, one entry per CDR3 protein. The sample yields over 500,000 distinct CDR3 sequences, 15% to 20% seen once. Germline V gives CDR1 PRHDT, CDR2 FYEKMQ (reference sequence). The CDR3 is 15 residues long. Germline trimming cut 2 bases from V and 7 bases from J; bases unmatched to any gene: 4. This clonotype appeared a few times. What it recognizes is unknown. Clinical symptoms, serum thyroxine, TRAb, thyroid ultrasound and orbital computed tomography informed diagnoses.

Input material: blood. This receptor was obtained from a woman aged 30 to 39 with Graves' ophthalmopathy. The chain joins TRBV13 to TRBJ1-6; 8 positions agree with TRBD1. The CDR3, as DNA: TGTGCCAGCAGCTTATCCCAGGGGGCGAATTCACCCCTCCACTTT. It is translated as CASSLSQGANSPLHF.